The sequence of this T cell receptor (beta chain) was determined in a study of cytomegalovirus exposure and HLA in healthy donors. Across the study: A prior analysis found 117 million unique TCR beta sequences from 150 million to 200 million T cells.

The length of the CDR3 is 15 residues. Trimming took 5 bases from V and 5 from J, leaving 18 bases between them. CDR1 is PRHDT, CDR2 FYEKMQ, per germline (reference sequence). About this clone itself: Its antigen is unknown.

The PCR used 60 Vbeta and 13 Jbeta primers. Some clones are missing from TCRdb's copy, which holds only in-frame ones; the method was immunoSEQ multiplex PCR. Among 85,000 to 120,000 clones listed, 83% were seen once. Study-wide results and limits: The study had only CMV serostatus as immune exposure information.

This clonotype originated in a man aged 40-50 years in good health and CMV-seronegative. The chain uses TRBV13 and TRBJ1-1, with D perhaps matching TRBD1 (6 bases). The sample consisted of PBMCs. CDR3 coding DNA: TGTGCCAGCAGCAAGGAGGGGGGGTCGGGGACTGAAGCTTTCTTT. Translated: CASSKEGGSGTEAFF.